The clone carrying this T cell receptor (beta chain) has ten or more counts. No antigen is known for it. This entry comes from a study of T cells in Graves' hyperthyroidism and ophthalmopathy. Study-wide results and caveats: Prediction of ophthalmopathy progression came a median around 6.1 months pre-onset.

Uncontrolled infection, other autoimmune disease, pregnancy and lactation each barred patients from inclusion. This CDR3 region has 14 residues. Trimming left V 6 bases short and J 7 bases short, with 16 bases between. The germline V gene has CDR1 DFQATT and CDR2 SNEGSKA (reference sequence). RNA transcripts served as the template for amplifying TCR beta CDR3 regions. Initially, a first-round RT-PCR of the TCR CDR3 employed the HTBI primer set. TCRdb analysed the multiplex PCR reads with MiXCR anew, one entry per CDR3 protein. The sample has roughly 500,000 distinct CDR3 sequences, approximately 48% seen once; the top ten hold about two fifths.

Sequenced material: peripheral blood or thyroid tissue (not recorded which). The rearrangement joins TRBV20-1 to TRBJ1-6; a weak D match, TRBD1 (6 bases). The source of this sequence is an adult woman with Graves' disease, either hyperthyroidism or ophthalmopathy (not recorded which). The CDR3 protein is CSARRGAPNSPLHF. In DNA form, the CDR3 reads TGCAGTGCCCGGCGGGGGGCCCCAAATTCACCCCTCCACTTT.